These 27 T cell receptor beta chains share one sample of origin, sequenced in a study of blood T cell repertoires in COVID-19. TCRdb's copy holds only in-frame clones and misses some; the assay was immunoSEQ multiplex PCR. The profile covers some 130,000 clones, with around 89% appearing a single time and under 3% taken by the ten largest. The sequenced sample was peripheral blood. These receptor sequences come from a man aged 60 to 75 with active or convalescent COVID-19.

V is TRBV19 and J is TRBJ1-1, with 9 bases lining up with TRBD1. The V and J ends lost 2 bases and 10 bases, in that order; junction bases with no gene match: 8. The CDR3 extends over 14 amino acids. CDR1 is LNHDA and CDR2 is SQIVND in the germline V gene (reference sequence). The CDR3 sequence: CASSISTGGGRAFF. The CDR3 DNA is TGTGCCAGTAGTATAAGCACAGGGGGCGGACGAGCTTTCTTT.

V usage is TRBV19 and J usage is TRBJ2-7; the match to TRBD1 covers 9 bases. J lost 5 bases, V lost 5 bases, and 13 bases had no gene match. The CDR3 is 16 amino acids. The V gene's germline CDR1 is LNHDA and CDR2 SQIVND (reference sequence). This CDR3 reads CASSPPVGQGFHEQYF. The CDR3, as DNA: TGTGCCAGTAGTCCCCCGGTGGGACAGGGTTTTCACGAGCAGTACTTC.

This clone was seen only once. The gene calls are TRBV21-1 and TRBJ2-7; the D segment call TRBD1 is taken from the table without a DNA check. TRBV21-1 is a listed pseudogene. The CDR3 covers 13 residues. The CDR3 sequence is CASGTGGVYEQYF. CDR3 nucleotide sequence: TGTGCCAGCGGAACAGGGGGCGTCTACGAGCAGTACTTC.

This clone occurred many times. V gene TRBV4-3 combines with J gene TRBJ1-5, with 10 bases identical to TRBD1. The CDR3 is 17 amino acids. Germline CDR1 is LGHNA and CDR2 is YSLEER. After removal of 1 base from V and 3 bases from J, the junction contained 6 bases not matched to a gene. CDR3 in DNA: TGCGCCAGCAGCCAAGGTCAGGACAGGGGGACCAATCAGCCCCAGCATTTT. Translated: CASSQGQDRGTNQPQHF.

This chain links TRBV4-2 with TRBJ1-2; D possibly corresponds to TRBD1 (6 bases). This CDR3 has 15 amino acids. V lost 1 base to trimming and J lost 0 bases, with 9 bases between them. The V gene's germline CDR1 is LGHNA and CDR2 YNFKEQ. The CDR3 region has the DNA TGTGCCAGCAGCCAAGGAGACAGGACTAACTATGGCTACACCTTC. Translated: CASSQGDRTNYGYTF.

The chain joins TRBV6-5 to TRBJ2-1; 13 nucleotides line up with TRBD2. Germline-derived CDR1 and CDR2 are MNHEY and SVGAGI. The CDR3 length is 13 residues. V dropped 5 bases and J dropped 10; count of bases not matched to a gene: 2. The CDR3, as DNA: TGTGCCAGCAGTACGACTAGCGGGAGGGAGCAGTTCTTC. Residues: CASSTTSGREQFF.

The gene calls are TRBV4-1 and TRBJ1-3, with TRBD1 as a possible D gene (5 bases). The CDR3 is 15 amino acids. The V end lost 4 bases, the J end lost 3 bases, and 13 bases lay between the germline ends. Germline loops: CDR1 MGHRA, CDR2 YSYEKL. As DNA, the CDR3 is TGCGCCAGCAGCCTCTCGGGGGTGGATGGAAACACCATATATTTT. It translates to CASSLSGVDGNTIYF.

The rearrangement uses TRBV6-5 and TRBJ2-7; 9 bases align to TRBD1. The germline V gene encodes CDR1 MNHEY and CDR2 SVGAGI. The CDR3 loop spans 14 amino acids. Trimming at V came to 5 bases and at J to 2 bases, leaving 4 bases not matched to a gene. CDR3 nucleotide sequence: TGTGCCAGCAGTCGGGACAGGGCGGCCTACGAGCAGTACTTC. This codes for CASSRDRAAYEQYF.

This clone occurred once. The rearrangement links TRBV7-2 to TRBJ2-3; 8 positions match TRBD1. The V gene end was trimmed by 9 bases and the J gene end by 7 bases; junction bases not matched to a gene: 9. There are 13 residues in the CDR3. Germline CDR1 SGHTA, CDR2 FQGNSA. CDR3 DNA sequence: TGTGCCAGTGAGGACAGGGTCATCCATACGCAGTATTTT. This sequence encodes CASEDRVIHTQYF.

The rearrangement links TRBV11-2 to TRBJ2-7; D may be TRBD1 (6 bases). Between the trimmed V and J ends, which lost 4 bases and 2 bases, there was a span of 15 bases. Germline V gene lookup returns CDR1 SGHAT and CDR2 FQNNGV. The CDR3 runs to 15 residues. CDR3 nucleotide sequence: TGTGCCAGCAGCTCCAGCCCGGACAGAACCTACGAGCAGTACTTC. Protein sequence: CASSSSPDRTYEQYF.

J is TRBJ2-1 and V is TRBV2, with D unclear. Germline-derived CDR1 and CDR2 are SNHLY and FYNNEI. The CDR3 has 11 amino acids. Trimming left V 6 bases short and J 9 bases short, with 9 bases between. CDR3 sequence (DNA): TGTGCCAGCAGATACTCGGGTGAGCAGTTCTTC. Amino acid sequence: CASRYSGEQFF.

The CDR3 spells CASSSSGYTDTQYF. CDR3 bases: TGTGCCAGCAGCTCGTCAGGTTACACAGATACGCAGTATTTT. The chain links TRBV7-2 to TRBJ2-3; D not certain. V lost 4 bases to trimming and J lost 2 bases, with 10 bases between them. This CDR3 has 14 residues. Germline values: CDR1 SGHTA, CDR2 FQGNSA.

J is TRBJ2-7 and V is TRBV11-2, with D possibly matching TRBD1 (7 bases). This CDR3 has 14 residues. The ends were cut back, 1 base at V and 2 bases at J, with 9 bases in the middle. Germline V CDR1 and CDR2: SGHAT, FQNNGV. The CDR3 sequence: CASSLARGAYEQYF. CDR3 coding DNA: TGTGCCAGCAGCTTAGCCAGGGGGGCCTACGAGCAGTACTTC.

CDR3 DNA: TGTGCTTCTAAACCGGGGGGCGGCTACAATGAGCAGTTCTTC. Translating it yields CASKPGGGYNEQFF. V usage is TRBV28 and J usage is TRBJ2-1; D perhaps matches TRBD2 (7 bases). This CDR3 spans 14 amino acids. Germline loops: CDR1 MDHEN, CDR2 SYDVKM.

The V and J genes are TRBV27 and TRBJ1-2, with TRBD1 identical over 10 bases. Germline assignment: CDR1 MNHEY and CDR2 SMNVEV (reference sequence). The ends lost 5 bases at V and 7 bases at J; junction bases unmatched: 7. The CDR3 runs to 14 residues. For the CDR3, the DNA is TGTGCCAGCAGTGACCGGGACAGGGGTTCTGGCTACACCTTC. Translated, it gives CASSDRDRGSGYTF.

CDR3 coding DNA: TGTGCCAGCAGTTTCAGGGGCAACTATGGCTACACCTTC. Protein product: CASSFRGNYGYTF. This sequence joins TRBV27 and TRBJ1-2; tentative D call: TRBD1 (6 bases). Trimming pared 3 bases from V and 2 bases from J, leaving 7 bases between. CDR3 length: 13 amino acids. CDR1 is MNHEY, CDR2 SMNVEV, per germline (reference sequence).

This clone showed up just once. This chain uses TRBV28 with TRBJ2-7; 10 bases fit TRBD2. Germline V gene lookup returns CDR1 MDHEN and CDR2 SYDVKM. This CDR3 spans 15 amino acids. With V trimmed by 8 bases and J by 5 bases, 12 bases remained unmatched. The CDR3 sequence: CASAAPSGRADEQYF. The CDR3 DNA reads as TGTGCCAGCGCAGCTCCCAGCGGGAGGGCGGACGAGCAGTACTTC.

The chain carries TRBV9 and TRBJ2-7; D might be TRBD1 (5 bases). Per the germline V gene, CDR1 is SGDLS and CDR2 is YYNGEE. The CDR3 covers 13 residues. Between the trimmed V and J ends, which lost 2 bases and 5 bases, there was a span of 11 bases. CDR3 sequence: CASSVTGWHEQYF. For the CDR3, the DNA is TGTGCCAGCAGCGTTACAGGTTGGCACGAGCAGTACTTC. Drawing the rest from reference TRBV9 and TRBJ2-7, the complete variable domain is DSGVTQTPKHLITATGQRVTLRCSPRSGDLSVYWYQQSLDQGLQFLIQYYNGEERAKGNILERFSAQQFPDLHSELNLSSLELGDSALYFCASSVTGWHEQYFGPGTRLTVT.

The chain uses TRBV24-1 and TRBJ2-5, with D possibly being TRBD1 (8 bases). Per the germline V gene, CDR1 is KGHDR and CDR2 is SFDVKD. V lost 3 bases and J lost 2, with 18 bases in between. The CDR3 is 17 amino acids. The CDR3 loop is CATSDLGQGGLQETQYF. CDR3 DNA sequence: TGTGCCACCAGTGATCTAGGACAGGGAGGGTTACAAGAGACCCAGTACTTC.

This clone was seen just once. The CDR3 region is CASNSGLASSYNEQFF. DNA for the CDR3: TGTGCCAGCAACTCGGGACTAGCAAGCTCCTACAATGAGCAGTTCTTC. The chain uses TRBV27 and TRBJ2-1; 9 bases line up with TRBD2. CDR1 is MNHEY and CDR2 is SMNVEV in the germline V gene (reference sequence). The CDR3 spans 16 residues. V shed 7 bases, J shed 0 bases, and the junction held 7 bases outside the gene matches.

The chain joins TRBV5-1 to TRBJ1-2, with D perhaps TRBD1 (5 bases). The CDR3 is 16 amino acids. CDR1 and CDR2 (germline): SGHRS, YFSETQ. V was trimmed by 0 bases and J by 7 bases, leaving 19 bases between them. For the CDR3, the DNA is TGCGCCAGCAGCTTGGGTTCAGGGTCCCTAAAGGGTGGCTACACCTTC. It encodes CASSLGSGSLKGGYTF. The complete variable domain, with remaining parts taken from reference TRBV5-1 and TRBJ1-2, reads KAGVTQTPRYLIKTRGQQVTLSCSPISGHRSVSWYQQTPGQGLQFLFEYFSETQRNKGNFPGRFSGRQFSNSRSEMNVSTLELGDSALYLCASSLGSGSLKGGYTFGSGTRLTVV.

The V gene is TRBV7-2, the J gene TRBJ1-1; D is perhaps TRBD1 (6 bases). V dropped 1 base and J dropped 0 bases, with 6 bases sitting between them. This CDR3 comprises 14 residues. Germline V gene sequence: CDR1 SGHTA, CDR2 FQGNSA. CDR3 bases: TGTGCCAGCAGCTTAGACAGGGTGAACACTGAAGCTTTCTTT. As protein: CASSLDRVNTEAFF.

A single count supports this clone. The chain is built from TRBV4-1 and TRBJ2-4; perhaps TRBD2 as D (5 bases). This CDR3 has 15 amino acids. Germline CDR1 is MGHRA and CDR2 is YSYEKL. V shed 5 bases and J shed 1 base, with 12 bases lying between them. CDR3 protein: CASSKPGIAKNIQYF. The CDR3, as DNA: TGCGCCAGCAGCAAGCCGGGAATTGCCAAAAACATTCAGTACTTC.

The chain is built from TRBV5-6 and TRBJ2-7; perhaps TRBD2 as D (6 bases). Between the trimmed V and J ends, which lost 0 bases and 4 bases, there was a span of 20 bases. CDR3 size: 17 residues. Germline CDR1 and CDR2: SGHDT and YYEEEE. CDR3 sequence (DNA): TGTGCCAGCAGCTTGGAAGGGGATCGGGGGTTTCAATACGAGCAGTACTTC. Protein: CASSLEGDRGFQYEQYF.

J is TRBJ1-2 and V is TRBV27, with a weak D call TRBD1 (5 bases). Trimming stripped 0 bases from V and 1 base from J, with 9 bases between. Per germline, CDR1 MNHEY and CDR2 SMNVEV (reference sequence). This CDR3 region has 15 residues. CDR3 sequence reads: CASSLSRRVNYGYTF. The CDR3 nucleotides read TGTGCCAGCAGTTTATCGCGCAGGGTTAACTATGGCTACACCTTC.

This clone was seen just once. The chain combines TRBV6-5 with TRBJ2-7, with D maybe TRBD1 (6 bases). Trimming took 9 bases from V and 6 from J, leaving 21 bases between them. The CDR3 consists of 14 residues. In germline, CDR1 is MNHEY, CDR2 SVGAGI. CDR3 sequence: CASQGWAPGAEQYF. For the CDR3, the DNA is TGTGCCAGTCAGGGGTGGGCTCCAGGTGCCGAGCAGTACTTC.

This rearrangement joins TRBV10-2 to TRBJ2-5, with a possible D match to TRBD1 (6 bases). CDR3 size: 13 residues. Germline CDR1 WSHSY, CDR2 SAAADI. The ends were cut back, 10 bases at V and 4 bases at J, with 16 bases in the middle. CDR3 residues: CAISTRGGETQYF. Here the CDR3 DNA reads TGCGCCATCTCGACGCGAGGGGGAGAGACCCAGTACTTC.